Only a few counts were recorded for the clone carrying this T cell receptor beta chain. The CDR3 consists of 14 residues. Deletions cut 6 bases from V and 2 bases from J, with 12 bases between. The sample is drawn from a study of blood T cells in healthy people across ages. Next came a second PCR, run for roughly 7 to 12 cycles, which used a sample-barcoded 5' primer along with a J-beta primer mix. Every molecule of cDNA carried a tag from a template-switch adaptor with 12 random nucleotides. TCRdb re-derived calls from the 5' RACE reads in MiXCR, one entry per CDR3 protein. The table has fewer than 2,000,000 distinct CDR3 sequences, approximately 39% seen once.

Material: blood. The chain employs TRBV12-3 or TRBV12-4 and TRBJ2-3, with D maybe TRBD1 (6 bases). The receptor was isolated from a human donor in good health. The CDR3 bases are TGTGCCAGCAGGGACAGCCCATACACAGATACGCAGTATTTT. It translates to CASRDSPYTDTQYF.